Sequencing of this T cell receptor beta chain was carried out in a study of regulatory T cells in long-lasting Graves disease. Details on this clonotype: Its antigen is not identified.

Construction of TCR beta libraries relied on iRepertoire HTBI primers and on Arm-PCR targeting CDR3 regions. TCRdb called the multiplex PCR reads again in MiXCR, with one record for every CDR3 protein. The sample includes roughly 400,000 distinct CDR3 sequences, around 20% of them seen just once. Points from the study as a whole: Persistent disease preferred TRBV28, TRBJ1-2 and TRBJ2-5. Sharing of public clonotypes was greater in persistent patients (around 3,000) than in new patients (about 970).

This sample's time point: persistent/refractory GD, antithyroid drugs over 5 years with positive TRAb. TCR sequences were obtained from RNA taken from PBMCs. Per American Thyroid Association guidelines, Graves' disease was diagnosed. Germline V gene data show CDR1 as GTSNPN and CDR2 as SVGIG (reference sequence). Trimming stripped 2 bases from V and 7 bases from J, with 17 bases between. The CDR3 loop spans 14 amino acids. The starting material was peripheral blood mononuclear cells (PBMCs), obtained when the disease was refractory, from a patient treated with antithyroid drugs. This chain connects TRBV30 to TRBJ1-2; the D is unclear. The receptor was isolated from a female donor with Graves disease. The CDR3 here is CAWSLKGRGSGYTF. Here the CDR3 DNA reads TGTGCCTGGAGTTTGAAGGGAAGAGGTAGTGGCTACACCTTC.